A selection of T cell receptor beta chains follows, all from one sample in a study of human T cells and chemical hapten exposure. TCRdb analysed the reads with MiXCR anew, one entry per CDR3 protein. The sample shows 120,000 or so distinct CDR3 sequences, around 9% of them seen only once. Specimen: whole blood. These receptor sequences come from a human donor in good health. Some clones in this sample may be carry-over from other donors' samples. CDR3s include the opening cysteine and the closing phenylalanine or tryptophan. A D gene is named only where the DNA matches it firmly. A row's size may be missing; if present it is once, few, many or a size class.

v_gene	d_gene	abundance	j_gene	len	CDR3nt	CDR3aa
TRBV6-4	TRBD2	many	TRBJ2-3	15	TGTGCCAGCAGTGACTCTAGCGGGGGGGCAGATACGCAGTATTTT	CASSDSSGGADTQYF
TRBV20-1	NA	many	TRBJ1-1	13	TGCAGTGCTAGACCCCCCCTGGGCCCTGAAGCTTTCTTT	CSARPPLGPEAFF
TRBV5-4	NA	few	TRBJ1-3	15	TGTGCCAGCAGGTCGGCGTCAGGGTCTGGAAACACCATATATTTT	CASRSASGSGNTIYF
TRBV9	TRBD1	NA	TRBJ1-1	17	TGTGCCAGCAGCGCAGAACATTTACAGGGGTTCGGCACTGAAGCTTTCTTT	CASSAEHLQGFGTEAFF
TRBV21-1	NA	many	TRBJ2-7	17	TGTGCCAGCAGCAAGGGGACAGGGGGGCTGGGCTCCTACGAGCAGTACTTC	CASSKGTGGLGSYEQYF
TRBV7-3	TRBD1	NA	TRBJ2-2	16	TGTGCCAGCAGCTTAATTGCAGGGGGCTCGGCCGGGGAGCTGTTTTTT	CASSLIAGGSAGELFF
TRBV12-5	NA	few	TRBJ2-2	13	TGTGCTAGTGGTTCTGTGAACACCGGGGAGCTGTTTTTT	CASGSVNTGELFF
TRBV7-2	TRBD1	many	TRBJ1-4	15	TGTGCCAGCAGCTTAGCTACAGGGGAAAATGAAAAACTGTTTTTT	CASSLATGENEKLFF
TRBV14	NA	many	TRBJ2-3	17	TGTGCCAGCAGCCAATTAGGCGGGCTCGCGGAAAGAGATACGCAGTATTTT	CASSQLGGLAERDTQYF
TRBV4-3	NA	many	TRBJ1-3	17	TGCGCCAGCAGCCAAGATCCCGTTGGGGTGGGCGGAAACACCATATATTTT	CASSQDPVGVGGNTIYF
TRBV12-3/TRBV12-4	NA	NA	TRBJ1-2	13	TGTGCCAGCAGTTTGGACCGTCCCTATGGCTACACCTTC	CASSLDRPYGYTF
TRBV5-1	NA	few	TRBJ2-7	14	TGCGCCAGCAGCTTGGTAACAGGCTCCTACGAGCAGTACTTC	CASSLVTGSYEQYF
TRBV29-1	TRBD2	few	TRBJ2-1	12	TGCACTGCTAGCGGGATGGGGCATGAGCAGTTCTTC	CTASGMGHEQFF
TRBV5-5	TRBD1	many	TRBJ1-5	18	TGTGCCAGCAGCTTGGGGCCGTGGCAGGGGGGACGCAATCAGCCCCAGCATTTT	CASSLGPWQGGRNQPQHF
TRBV20-1	NA	many	TRBJ1-1	13	TGCAGTGCTAGTGGACAGCAGGACACTGAAGCTTTCTTT	CSASGQQDTEAFF
TRBV6-1	TRBD1	NA	TRBJ2-1	13	TGTGCCAGCAGTGCGGGACAGCGGAATGAGCAGTTCTTC	CASSAGQRNEQFF
TRBV7-2	NA	NA	TRBJ2-7	16	TGTGCCAGCAGCTTATGGGAGGGGGCGAGCTCCTACGAGCAGTACTTC	CASSLWEGASSYEQYF
TRBV24-1	NA	few	TRBJ2-1	12	TGTGCCACCAGTGATAGGTCTAATGAGCAGTTCTTC	CATSDRSNEQFF
TRBV12-3/TRBV12-4	NA	few	TRBJ1-1	13	TGTGCCAGCAGTTTCTGGGGGGCCCTCAAAGCTTTCTTT	CASSFWGALKAFF
TRBV29-1	NA	NA	TRBJ2-7	14	TGCAGCGTTGAGGAGGGGGGACGGCCCTACGAGCAGTACTTC	CSVEEGGRPYEQYF
TRBV27	TRBD1	many	TRBJ1-1	15	TGTGCCAGCAGTTTGGACAGGGTTCGGGACACTGAAGCTTTCTTT	CASSLDRVRDTEAFF
TRBV6-2/TRBV6-3	TRBD1	many	TRBJ1-5	17	TGTGCCCCCAACAGGACAGGGGTCACAAATAGCAATCAGCCCCAGCATTTT	CAPNRTGVTNSNQPQHF
TRBV7-2	NA	NA	TRBJ2-5	13	TGTGCCAGCAGCTTAGCCCCCACAGAGACCCAGTACTTC	CASSLAPTETQYF
TRBV19	TRBD1	NA	TRBJ2-7	14	TGTGCCAGTAGTAATCCGACAGGGGCCTACGAGCAGTACTTC	CASSNPTGAYEQYF
TRBV19	NA	many	TRBJ2-7	13	TGTGCCAGTAGCATTGCTGGCGCCTACGAGCAGTACTTC	CASSIAGAYEQYF
TRBV27	NA	few	TRBJ2-7	14	TGTGCCAGCAGTTTAAGGGGAGGTTGGCACGAGCAGTACTTC	CASSLRGGWHEQYF
TRBV18	NA	few	TRBJ2-3	15	TGTGCCAGCTCACCAGGAGCGGCGGTCACAGATACGCAGTATTTT	CASSPGAAVTDTQYF
TRBV2	TRBD1	few	TRBJ2-7	16	TGTGCCAGCAGTGAACAGGACAGGGACCACTCCTACGAGCAGTACTTC	CASSEQDRDHSYEQYF
TRBV7-9	NA	many	TRBJ1-1	12	TGTGCCAGCAGCCCCGGGAGCACTGAAGCTTTCTTT	CASSPGSTEAFF
TRBV7-8	TRBD2	many	TRBJ2-7	15	TGTGCCAGCAGCCAAGGTAGCGGGGAGGGGTACGAGCAGTACTTC	CASSQGSGEGYEQYF
TRBV7-2	TRBD2	NA	TRBJ2-7	14	TGTGCCAGCAGCTTAGGACTAGCGGGAGGCGAGCAGTACTTC	CASSLGLAGGEQYF
TRBV5-6	NA	few	TRBJ2-7	12	TGTGCCAGCAGCTTTCTTAGGGACGAGCAGTACTTC	CASSFLRDEQYF
TRBV12-3/TRBV12-4	TRBD2	many	TRBJ2-2	17	TGTGCCAGCAGTCCACCGGGGAGCGGGGTTAACACCGGGGAGCTGTTTTTT	CASSPPGSGVNTGELFF
TRBV7-9	NA	few	TRBJ1-1	14	TGTGCCAGCACAGAGGGGTCGCTGAACACTGAAGCTTTCTTT	CASTEGSLNTEAFF
TRBV19	TRBD2	few	TRBJ2-7	17	TGTGCCAGTACCCCGACTAGCGGGAGGTCTCAAGGAAGCGAGCAGTACTTC	CASTPTSGRSQGSEQYF
TRBV7-2	NA	few	TRBJ2-1	15	TGTGCCAGCAGCTTAGCACAGGGATATTACAATGAGCAGTTCTTC	CASSLAQGYYNEQFF
TRBV11-2	NA	NA	TRBJ1-3	14	TGTGCCAGCAGCCGTGGGGGTAGTGGAAACACCATATATTTT	CASSRGGSGNTIYF
TRBV20-1	NA	many	TRBJ1-6	14	TGCAGTGCTAGAGACAGGGGCTATAATTCACCCCTCCACTTT	CSARDRGYNSPLHF
TRBV4-1	NA	many	TRBJ2-2	17	TGCGCCAGCAGCCAAGAAGCACGGAACTCGAACACCGGGGAGCTGTTTTTT	CASSQEARNSNTGELFF
TRBV27	NA	NA	TRBJ2-7	14	TGTGCCAGCAGTTCAATGACAGGAACCTACGAGCAGTACTTC	CASSSMTGTYEQYF
TRBV7-2	NA	NA	TRBJ1-2	14	TGTGCCAGCAGCTCGGACGCACAGGACTATGGCTACACCTTC	CASSSDAQDYGYTF
TRBV28	TRBD2	NA	TRBJ2-7	14	TGTGCCAGCAGTTTTCTAGCGGGAATCTACGAGCAGTACTTC	CASSFLAGIYEQYF
TRBV27	TRBD1	NA	TRBJ2-3	18	TGTGCCAGCAGTTTATTCAGTATGGGACAGGGCGTGGCGGATACGCAGTATTTT	CASSLFSMGQGVADTQYF
TRBV5-1	TRBD2	NA	TRBJ2-1	15	TGCGCCAGCAGCTCGGTTAGCGGGGGTTACAATGAGCAGTTCTTC	CASSSVSGGYNEQFF
TRBV11-2	TRBD2	many	TRBJ2-3	15	TGTGCCAGCAGCTTAGACCCAGCGGGGACAGATACGCAGTATTTT	CASSLDPAGTDTQYF
TRBV15	NA	many	TRBJ1-1	12	TGTGCCACCAGCAGAGATACGGCTGAAGCTTTCTTT	CATSRDTAEAFF
TRBV7-2	TRBD2	NA	TRBJ2-1	15	TGTGCCAGCAGCTTAAGGTCTAGCGGGTACAATGAGCAGTTCTTC	CASSLRSSGYNEQFF
TRBV27	TRBD1	few	TRBJ2-7	13	TGTGCCAGCAGTTCCGGACAGGGAAGTGAGCAGTACTTC	CASSSGQGSEQYF
TRBV4-2	NA	many	TRBJ1-2	14	TGTGCCAGCAGCCACGGCAGGGGCGGGGATGGCTACACCTTC	CASSHGRGGDGYTF
TRBV27	NA	NA	TRBJ2-5	16	TGTGCCAGCAGTTTATCTCTGGGATTGACAGAAGAGACCCAGTACTTC	CASSLSLGLTEETQYF
TRBV7-9	NA	many	TRBJ2-1	16	TGTGCCAGCAGCTCTCAGGGGCCCCCCTCCTACAATGAGCAGTTCTTC	CASSSQGPPSYNEQFF
TRBV7-2	TRBD2	few	TRBJ2-7	19	TGTGCCAGCAGCTTAGGCTGGACTATCGCGGGAGGGAGCTCCTACGAGCAGTACTTC	CASSLGWTIAGGSSYEQYF
TRBV9	TRBD2	many	TRBJ2-3	19	TGTGCCAGCAGCGTAGTAAGCGGGGGCCCATTCTCTAGCACAGATACGCAGTATTTT	CASSVVSGGPFSSTDTQYF
TRBV27	NA	many	TRBJ1-1	13	TGTGCCAGCAGTTCGCAAAGGGTTACTGAAGCTTTCTTT	CASSSQRVTEAFF
TRBV5-1	TRBD1	NA	TRBJ2-1	15	TGCGCCAGCAGCCAACCGGGACAGGGGGCGAATGAGCAGTTCTTC	CASSQPGQGANEQFF
TRBV5-4	NA	few	TRBJ2-6	16	TGTGCCAGCAGCTCCGGGTTTACCTCTGGGGCCAACGTCCTGACTTTC	CASSSGFTSGANVLTF
TRBV2	NA	few	TRBJ2-4	17	TGTGCCAGCAGTGAGCGAGGGACCGGGGATGCCAAAAACATTCAGTACTTC	CASSERGTGDAKNIQYF